The present T cell receptor beta chain was sequenced within a study of cytomegalovirus exposure and HLA in healthy donors. Findings of the study overall: As was reported, the classifier diagnosed cytomegalovirus status with high specificity and sensitivity. Donor immune exposure was known only as CMV serostatus. A list of roughly 160 TCR beta chains associated with cytomegalovirus was given.

Worth noting for this clone: The antigen remains unidentified.

Trimming took 4 bases from V and 2 from J, leaving 14 bases between them. This CDR3 contains 16 residues. Germline V gene sequence: CDR1 MNHNS, CDR2 SASEGT. In the PCR, 60 Vbeta and 13 Jbeta primers were used. In the study's own analysis: Approximately 9.9 million shared chains were among the 60 million to 80 million unique TCR beta chains that a later analysis counted. Sequencing used immunoSEQ multiplex PCR; TCRdb keeps in-frame clones, though not all of them. That table furnishes V, J and clone size, whereas the DNA furnished D and trimming. This sample has tens of thousands of clones, with roughly two thirds found just once.

V and J are TRBV6-1 and TRBJ2-2; TRBD2 might be the D (6 bases). The receptor was derived from a woman between 50 and 59 years old in good health and CMV-seropositive. The material sequenced was PBMCs. The CDR3 bases are TGTGCCAGCAGTGTAGGAGGGTACCTAAACACCGGGGAGCTGTTTTTT. Its protein is CASSVGGYLNTGELFF.